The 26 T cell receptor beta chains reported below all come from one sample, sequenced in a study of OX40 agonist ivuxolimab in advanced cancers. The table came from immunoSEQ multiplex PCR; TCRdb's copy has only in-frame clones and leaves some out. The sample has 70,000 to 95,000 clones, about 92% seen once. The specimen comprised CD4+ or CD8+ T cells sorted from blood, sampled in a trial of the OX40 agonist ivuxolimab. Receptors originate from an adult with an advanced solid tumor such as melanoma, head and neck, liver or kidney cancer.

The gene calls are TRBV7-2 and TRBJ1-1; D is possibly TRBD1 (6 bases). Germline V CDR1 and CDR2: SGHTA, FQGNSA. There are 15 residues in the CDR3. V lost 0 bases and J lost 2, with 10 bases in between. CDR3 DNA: TGTGCCAGCAGCTTAGCTCCGGGGGCAAACACTGAAGCTTTCTTT. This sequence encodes CASSLAPGANTEAFF.

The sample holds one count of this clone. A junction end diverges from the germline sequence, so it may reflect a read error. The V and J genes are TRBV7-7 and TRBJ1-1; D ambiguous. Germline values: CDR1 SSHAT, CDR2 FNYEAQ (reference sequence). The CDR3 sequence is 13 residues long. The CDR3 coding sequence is TGTGCTAGCAGCTTAGCGCTAGGCGCTGAAGCTTTCTTT. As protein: CASSLALGAEAFF. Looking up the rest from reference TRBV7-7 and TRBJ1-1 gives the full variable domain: GAGVSQSPRYKVTKRGQDVTLRCDPISSHATLYWYQQALGQGPEFLTYFNYEAQPDKSGLPSDRFSAERPEGSISTLTIQRTEQRDSAMYRCASSLALGAEAFFGQGTRLTVV.

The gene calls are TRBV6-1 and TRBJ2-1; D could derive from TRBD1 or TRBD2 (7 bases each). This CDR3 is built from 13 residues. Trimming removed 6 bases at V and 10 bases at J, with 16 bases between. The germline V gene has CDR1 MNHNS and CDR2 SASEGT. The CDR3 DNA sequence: TGTGCCAGCAGATTCGCAGGGGGGGAAGAGCAGTTCTTC. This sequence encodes CASRFAGGEEQFF.

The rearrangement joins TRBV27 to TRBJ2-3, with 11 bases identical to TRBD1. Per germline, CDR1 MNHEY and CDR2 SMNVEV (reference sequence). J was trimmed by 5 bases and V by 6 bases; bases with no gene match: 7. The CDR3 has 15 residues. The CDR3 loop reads CASSGRTGGRDTQYF. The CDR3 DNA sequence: TGTGCCAGCAGCGGGAGGACAGGGGGCAGAGATACGCAGTATTTT.

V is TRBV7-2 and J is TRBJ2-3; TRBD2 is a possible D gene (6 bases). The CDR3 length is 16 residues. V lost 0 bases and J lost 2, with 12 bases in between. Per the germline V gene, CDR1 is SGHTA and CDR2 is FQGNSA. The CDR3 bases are TGTGCCAGCAGCTTAGCTGGCGGGGATAACACAGATACGCAGTATTTT. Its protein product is CASSLAGGDNTDTQYF.

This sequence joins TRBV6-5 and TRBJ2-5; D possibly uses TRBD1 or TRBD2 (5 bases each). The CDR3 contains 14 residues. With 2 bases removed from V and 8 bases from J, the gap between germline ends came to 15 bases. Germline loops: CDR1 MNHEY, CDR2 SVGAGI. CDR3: CASSYDLTGPTQYF. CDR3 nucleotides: TGTGCCAGCAGTTACGATTTAACGGGGCCAACCCAGTACTTC.

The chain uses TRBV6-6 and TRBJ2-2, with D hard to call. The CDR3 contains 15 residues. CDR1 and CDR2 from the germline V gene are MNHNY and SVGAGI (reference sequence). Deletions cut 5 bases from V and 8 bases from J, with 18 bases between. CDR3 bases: TGTGCCAGCAGTCGCCAGGACGGTGTAGGGGGGGAGCTGTTTTTT. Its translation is CASSRQDGVGGELFF.

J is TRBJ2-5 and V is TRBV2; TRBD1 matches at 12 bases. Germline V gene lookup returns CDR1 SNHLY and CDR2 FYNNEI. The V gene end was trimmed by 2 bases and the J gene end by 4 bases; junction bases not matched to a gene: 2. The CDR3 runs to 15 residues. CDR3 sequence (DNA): TGTGCCAGCAGTGAATTGGGACAGGGGGCAGAGACCCAGTACTTC. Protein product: CASSELGQGAETQYF.

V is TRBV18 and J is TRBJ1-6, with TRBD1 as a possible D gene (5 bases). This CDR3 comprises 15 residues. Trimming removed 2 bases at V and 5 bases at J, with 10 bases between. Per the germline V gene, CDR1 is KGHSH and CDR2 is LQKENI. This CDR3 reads CASSPGGTDNSPLHF. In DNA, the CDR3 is TGTGCCAGCTCACCAGGGGGAACGGATAATTCACCCCTCCACTTT.

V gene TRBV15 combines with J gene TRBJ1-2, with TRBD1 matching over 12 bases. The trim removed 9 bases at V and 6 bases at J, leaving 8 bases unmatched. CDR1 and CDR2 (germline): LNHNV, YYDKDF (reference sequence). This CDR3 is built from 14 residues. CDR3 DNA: TGTGCCACTGGCACGGGACAGGGGGCGCATGGCTACACCTTC. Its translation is CATGTGQGAHGYTF.

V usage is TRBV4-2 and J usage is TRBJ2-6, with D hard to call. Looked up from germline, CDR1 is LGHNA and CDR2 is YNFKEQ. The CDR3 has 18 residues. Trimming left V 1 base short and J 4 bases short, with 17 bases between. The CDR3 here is CASSQGGDPASGANVLTF. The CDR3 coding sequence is TGTGCCAGCAGCCAAGGAGGAGATCCCGCGTCCGGGGCCAACGTCCTGACTTTC.

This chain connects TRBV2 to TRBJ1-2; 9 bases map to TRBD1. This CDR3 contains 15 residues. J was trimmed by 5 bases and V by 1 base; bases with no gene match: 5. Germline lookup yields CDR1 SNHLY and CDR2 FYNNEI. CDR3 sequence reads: CASSEDGQGRYGYTF. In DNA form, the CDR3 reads TGTGCCAGCAGTGAAGATGGACAGGGGCGATATGGCTACACCTTC.

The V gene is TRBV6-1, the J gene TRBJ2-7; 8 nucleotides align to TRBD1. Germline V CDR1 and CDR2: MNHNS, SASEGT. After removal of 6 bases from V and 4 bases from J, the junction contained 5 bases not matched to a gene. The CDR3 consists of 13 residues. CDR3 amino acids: CASRGTGFYEQYF. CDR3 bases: TGTGCCAGCAGGGGGACAGGATTTTACGAGCAGTACTTC.

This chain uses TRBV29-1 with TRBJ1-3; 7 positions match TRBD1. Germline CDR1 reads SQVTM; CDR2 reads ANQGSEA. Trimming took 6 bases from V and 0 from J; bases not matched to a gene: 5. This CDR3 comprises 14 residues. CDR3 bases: TGCAGCGTGGGGGACAGCAGCTCTGGAAACACCATATATTTT. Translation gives CSVGDSSSGNTIYF.

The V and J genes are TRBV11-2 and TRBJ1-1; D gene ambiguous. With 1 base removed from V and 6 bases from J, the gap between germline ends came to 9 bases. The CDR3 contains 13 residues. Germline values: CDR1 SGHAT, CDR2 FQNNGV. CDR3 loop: CASSLVTRPEAFF. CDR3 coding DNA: TGTGCCAGCAGCTTAGTGACGAGGCCTGAAGCTTTCTTT. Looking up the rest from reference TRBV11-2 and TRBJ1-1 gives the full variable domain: EAGVAQSPRYKIIEKRQSVAFWCNPISGHATLYWYQQILGQGPKLLIQFQNNGVVDDSQLPKDRFSAERLKGVDSTLKIQPAKLEDSAVYLCASSLVTRPEAFFGQGTRLTVV.

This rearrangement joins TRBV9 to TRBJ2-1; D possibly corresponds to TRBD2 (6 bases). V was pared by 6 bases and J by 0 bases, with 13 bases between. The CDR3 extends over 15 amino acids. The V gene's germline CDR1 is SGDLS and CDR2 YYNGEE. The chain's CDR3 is CASILRGSSYNEQFF. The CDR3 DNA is TGTGCCAGCATCCTCCGGGGGAGCTCCTACAATGAGCAGTTCTTC.

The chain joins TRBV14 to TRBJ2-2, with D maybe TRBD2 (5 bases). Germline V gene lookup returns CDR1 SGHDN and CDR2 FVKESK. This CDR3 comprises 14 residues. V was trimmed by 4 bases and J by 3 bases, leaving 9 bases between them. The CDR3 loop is CASSPREHTGELFF. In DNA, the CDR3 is TGTGCCAGCAGCCCGAGGGAACACACCGGGGAGCTGTTTTTT.

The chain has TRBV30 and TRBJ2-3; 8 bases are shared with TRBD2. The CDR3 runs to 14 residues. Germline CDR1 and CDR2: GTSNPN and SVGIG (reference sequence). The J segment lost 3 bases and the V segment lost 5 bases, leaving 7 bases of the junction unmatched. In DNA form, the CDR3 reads TGTGCCTGGCGTCACGGGGGGGTGACAGATACGCAGTATTTT. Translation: CAWRHGGVTDTQYF.

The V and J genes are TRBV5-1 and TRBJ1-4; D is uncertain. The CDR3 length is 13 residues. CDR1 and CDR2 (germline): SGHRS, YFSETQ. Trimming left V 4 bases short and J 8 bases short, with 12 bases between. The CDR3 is CASSPTGPEKLFF. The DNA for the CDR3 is TGCGCCAGCAGCCCGACTGGGCCCGAAAAACTGTTTTTT.

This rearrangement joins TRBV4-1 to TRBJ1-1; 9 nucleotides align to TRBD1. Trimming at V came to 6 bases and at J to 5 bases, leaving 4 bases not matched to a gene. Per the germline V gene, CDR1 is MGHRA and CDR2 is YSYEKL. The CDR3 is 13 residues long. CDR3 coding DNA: TGCGCCAGCAGACGGACAGGGGATACTGAAGCTTTCTTT. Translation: CASRRTGDTEAFF.

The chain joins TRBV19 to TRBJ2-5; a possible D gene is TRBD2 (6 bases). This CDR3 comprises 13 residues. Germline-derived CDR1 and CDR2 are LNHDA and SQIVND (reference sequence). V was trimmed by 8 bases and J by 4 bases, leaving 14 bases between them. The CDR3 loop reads CASGEQGGETQYF. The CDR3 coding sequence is TGTGCCAGTGGGGAGCAGGGAGGAGAGACCCAGTACTTC.

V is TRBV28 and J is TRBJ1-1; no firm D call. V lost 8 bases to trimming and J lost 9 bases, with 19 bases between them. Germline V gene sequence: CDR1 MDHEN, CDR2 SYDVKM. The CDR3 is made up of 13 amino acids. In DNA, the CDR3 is TGTGCCAGCCGCGAGATTATGGGTACAAAAGCTTTCTTT. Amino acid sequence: CASREIMGTKAFF.

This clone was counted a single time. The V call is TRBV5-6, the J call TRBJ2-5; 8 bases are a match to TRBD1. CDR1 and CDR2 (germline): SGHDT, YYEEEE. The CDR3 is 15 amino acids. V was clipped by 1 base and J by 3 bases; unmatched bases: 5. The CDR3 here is CASSLTTGDEETQYF. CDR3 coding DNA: TGTGCCAGCAGCTTGACGACAGGGGATGAAGAGACCCAGTACTTC.

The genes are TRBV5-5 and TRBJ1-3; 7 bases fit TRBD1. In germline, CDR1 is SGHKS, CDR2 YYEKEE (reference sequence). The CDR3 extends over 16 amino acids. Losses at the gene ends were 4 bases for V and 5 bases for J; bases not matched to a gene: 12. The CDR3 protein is CASSLRVRDSRNTIYF. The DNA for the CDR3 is TGTGCCAGCAGCCTACGGGTCCGGGACAGTCGAAACACCATATATTTT.

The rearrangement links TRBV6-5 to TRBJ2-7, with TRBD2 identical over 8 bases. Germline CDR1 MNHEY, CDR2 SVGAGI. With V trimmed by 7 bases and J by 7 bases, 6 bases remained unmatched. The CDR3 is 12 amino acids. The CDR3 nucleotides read TGTGCCAGCACCGGGGGGGCGCGAGAGCAGTACTTC. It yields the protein CASTGGAREQYF.

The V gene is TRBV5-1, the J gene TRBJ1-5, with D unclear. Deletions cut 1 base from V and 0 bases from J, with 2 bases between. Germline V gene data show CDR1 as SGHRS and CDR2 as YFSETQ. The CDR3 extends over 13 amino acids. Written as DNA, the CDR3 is TGCGCCAGCAGCTTGTATAGCAATCAGCCCCAGCATTTT. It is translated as CASSLYSNQPQHF.